A selection of T cell receptor beta chains follows, all from one sample in a study of T cell changes during pregnancy in multiple sclerosis. Here immunoSEQ multiplex PCR was the method, and the copy in TCRdb shows in-frame clones only, minus some. The sample lists around 65,000 clones, 90% occurring once. Here the sequenced sample was peripheral blood, taken in the first trimester of pregnancy. These TCRs come from a female donor in good health, enrolled as a control in a pregnancy study. CDR3s include the opening cysteine and the closing phenylalanine or tryptophan. The order of the fields is clone size, D gene, V gene, J gene, CDR3 DNA, CDR3 protein. The D gene is left open where the match is weak. The size field is filled for only some rows; it gives once, few, many or a size class.

size: .; D: TRBD1; V: TRBV4-2; J: TRBJ2-3; DNA: TGTGCCAGCAGCCAGCGGGACAGGGGACCAACAGATACGCAGTATTTT; CDR3: CASSQRDRGPTDTQYF
size: .; D: TRBD2; V: TRBV18; J: TRBJ2-3; DNA: TGTGCCAGCTCAACCACTAGCGGGAGTTGGAGCACAGATACGCAGTATTTT; CDR3: CASSTTSGSWSTDTQYF
size: many; D: TRBD2; V: TRBV4-2; J: TRBJ2-7; DNA: TGTGCCAGCAGCCAAGACGGACTAGCGGGGGGCCGTGGGCAGTACTTC; CDR3: CASSQDGLAGGRGQYF
size: .; D: .; V: TRBV27; J: TRBJ1-3; DNA: TGTGCCAGCAGTACAGGGCCCTCTGGAAACACCATATATTTT; CDR3: CASSTGPSGNTIYF
size: .; D: TRBD2; V: TRBV11-2; J: TRBJ2-1; DNA: TGTGCCAGCAGCTTAGTGGCGGGGGAGTTCAATGAGCAGTTCTTC; CDR3: CASSLVAGEFNEQFF
size: few; D: .; V: TRBV6-5; J: TRBJ1-5; DNA: TGTGCCAGCAGTTACTCAGGAGGACCCCAGCATTTT; CDR3: CASSYSGGPQHF
size: .; D: TRBD2; V: TRBV5-6; J: TRBJ2-2; DNA: TGTGCCAGCAGCTTCGGGGGGACTAGCCCCGGGGAGCTGTTTTTT; CDR3: CASSFGGTSPGELFF
size: few; D: .; V: TRBV10-3; J: TRBJ1-2; DNA: TGTGCCATCAGGAAGGGACTCCAAGAACTCTATGGCTACACCTTC; CDR3: CAIRKGLQELYGYTF
size: .; D: TRBD2; V: TRBV9; J: TRBJ2-5; DNA: TGTGCCAGCAGCGTAGAGGGGAGGGCCCAGTACTTC; CDR3: CASSVEGRAQYF
size: once; D: TRBD1; V: TRBV6-6; J: TRBJ2-7; DNA: TGTGCCAGCAGTTACCCTGACAGGGGAGAGTCCTACGAGCAGTACTTC; CDR3: CASSYPDRGESYEQYF
size: .; D: .; V: TRBV9; J: TRBJ2-7; DNA: TGTGCCAGCAGCGTAGGACAGTCCAAAAACGAGCAGTACTTC; CDR3: CASSVGQSKNEQYF
size: .; D: TRBD1; V: TRBV5-4; J: TRBJ2-3; DNA: TGTGCCAGCAGCTTGTATCCCGGGGACAGTTCCACAGATACGCAGTATTTT; CDR3: CASSLYPGDSSTDTQYF
size: few; D: .; V: TRBV29-1; J: TRBJ1-3; DNA: TGCAGCGCTGTAACAGGCTCCAACTCTGGAAACACCATATATTTT; CDR3: CSAVTGSNSGNTIYF
size: .; D: TRBD2; V: TRBV4-2; J: TRBJ2-3; DNA: TGTGCCAGCAGCCAAGATAATGGACTAGTTTATAGTCCGGGCACAGATACGCAGTATTTT; CDR3: CASSQDNGLVYSPGTDTQYF
size: once; D: TRBD1; V: TRBV19; J: TRBJ2-7; DNA: TGTGCCAGTAGTTTCTTCCCGGGACAGGAAGGCGAGCAGTACTTC; CDR3: CASSFFPGQEGEQYF
size: .; D: TRBD1; V: TRBV6-5; J: TRBJ1-1; DNA: TGTGCCAGCAGTTACTCGAGGACAGGGGGCACTGAAGCTTTCTTT; CDR3: CASSYSRTGGTEAFF
size: .; D: TRBD2; V: TRBV10-3; J: TRBJ2-2; DNA: TGTGCCATCGCAAAGGGACTAGCGGGGGGGCCAGGGGAGCTGTTTTTT; CDR3: CAIAKGLAGGPGELFF
size: .; D: .; V: TRBV6-1; J: TRBJ1-1; DNA: TGTGCCACCATACAGGCCTCACACACTGAAGCTTTCTTT; CDR3: CATIQASHTEAFF
size: .; D: TRBD2; V: TRBV15; J: TRBJ2-1; DNA: TGTGCCACCAGCAGAGTAGGCGGGGGGATTTCCTACAATGAGCAGTTCTTC; CDR3: CATSRVGGGISYNEQFF
size: .; D: .; V: TRBV5-5; J: TRBJ1-2; DNA: TGTGCCAGCACCTTTGGCGGGAGCTATGGCTACACCTTC; CDR3: CASTFGGSYGYTF
size: .; D: .; V: TRBV4-2; J: TRBJ1-5; DNA: TGTGCCAGCAGCCAAGATCTAGGTCAGCCCCAGCATTTT; CDR3: CASSQDLGQPQHF
size: .; D: TRBD1; V: TRBV5-6; J: TRBJ2-3; DNA: TGTGCCAGCCTTCCCGGGACAGACACAGATACGCAGTATTTT; CDR3: CASLPGTDTDTQYF
size: .; D: .; V: TRBV19; J: TRBJ1-2; DNA: TGTGCCAGTAGCCCTTTAGGGCAGAGGGCCTATGGCTACACCTTC; CDR3: CASSPLGQRAYGYTF
size: .; D: .; V: TRBV4-1; J: TRBJ2-7; DNA: TGCGCCAGCAGCCCTGGGTCGGGACAATTCCACGAGCAGTACTTC; CDR3: CASSPGSGQFHEQYF
size: .; D: .; V: TRBV7-2; J: TRBJ1-4; DNA: TGTGCCAGCAGCTTAGCGCCCCTAGGGGCCGGGGGAAAACTGTTTTTT; CDR3: CASSLAPLGAGGKLFF
size: .; D: .; V: TRBV29-1; J: TRBJ2-3; DNA: TGCAGCGTTGAAGGAGATGATAGCGGCCACACAGATACGCAGTATTTT; CDR3: CSVEGDDSGHTDTQYF
size: .; D: .; V: TRBV27; J: TRBJ2-3; DNA: TGTGCCAGCAGCCCCGGGACTTTCACAGATACGCAGTATTTT; CDR3: CASSPGTFTDTQYF
size: .; D: .; V: TRBV19; J: TRBJ2-5; DNA: TGTGCCAGTAGTTTAGGACAGCAAGAGACCCAGTACTTC; CDR3: CASSLGQQETQYF
size: .; D: TRBD2; V: TRBV7-2; J: TRBJ2-4; DNA: TGTGCCAGCAGCTTCCCGGGGGGGGCGAACATTCAGTACTTC; CDR3: CASSFPGGANIQYF
size: .; D: .; V: TRBV7-2; J: TRBJ2-1; DNA: TGTGCCAGCAGCTTGAACTCTCTTGGTGAGCAGTTCTTC; CDR3: CASSLNSLGEQFF
size: .; D: TRBD2; V: TRBV29-1; J: TRBJ2-1; DNA: TGCAGCGTTGAGGGAATAGCGGGTGGAACGTACAATGAGCAGTTCTTC; CDR3: CSVEGIAGGTYNEQFF
size: once; D: .; V: TRBV4-3; J: TRBJ2-2; DNA: TGCGCCAGCAGCCAAGATCCATACTTAAACACCGGGGAGCTGTTTTTT; CDR3: CASSQDPYLNTGELFF
size: .; D: TRBD2; V: TRBV2; J: TRBJ2-1; DNA: TGTGCCAGCAGTGAAGCAGATTTAGGACTAGCGGGTTACAATGAGCAGTTCTTC; CDR3: CASSEADLGLAGYNEQFF
size: .; D: TRBD1; V: TRBV7-6; J: TRBJ2-3; DNA: TGTGCCAGCAGCGTATGGACAGGGGGCGCAGATACGCAGTATTTT; CDR3: CASSVWTGGADTQYF
size: .; D: .; V: TRBV4-2; J: TRBJ1-1; DNA: TGTGCCAGCAGCCAAAGGTTGACAGAGCTGAACACTGAAGCTTTCTTT; CDR3: CASSQRLTELNTEAFF
size: .; D: TRBD1; V: TRBV27; J: TRBJ1-1; DNA: TGTGCCAGTTCCGGGACAGAGGCTATGAACACTGAAGCTTTCTTT; CDR3: CASSGTEAMNTEAFF
size: .; D: .; V: TRBV19; J: TRBJ1-2; DNA: TGTGCCAGTAGCCCGGGGTGGGACTATGGCTACACCTTC; CDR3: CASSPGWDYGYTF
size: .; D: TRBD2; V: TRBV18; J: TRBJ2-3; DNA: TGTGCCAGCTCACCACGTGGACTAGCGGGTTCTCATGATACGCAGTATTTT; CDR3: CASSPRGLAGSHDTQYF
size: .; D: .; V: TRBV2; J: TRBJ1-4; DNA: TGTGCCAGCAGCGTTAATGAAAAACTGTTTTTT; CDR3: CASSVNEKLFF
size: .; D: TRBD2; V: TRBV5-1; J: TRBJ2-5; DNA: TGCGCCAGCAGCTCGGGACTAGCGGGAGGAAGGGAGACCCAGTACTTC; CDR3: CASSSGLAGGRETQYF
size: .; D: TRBD2; V: TRBV7-3; J: TRBJ2-1; DNA: TGTGCCAGCAGCTTAGCGGCTACCGGGGGGGCCGCGCAGTTCTTC; CDR3: CASSLAATGGAAQFF
size: once; D: .; V: TRBV28; J: TRBJ1-2; DNA: TGTGCCAGCAGTTTTCAGGGTTATGGCTACACCTTC; CDR3: CASSFQGYGYTF
size: .; D: TRBD1; V: TRBV7-3; J: TRBJ2-7; DNA: TGTGCCAGCAGCTCCGGGACAGGGATCCACGAGCAGTACTTC; CDR3: CASSSGTGIHEQYF
size: .; D: .; V: TRBV6-1; J: TRBJ1-3; DNA: TGTGCCAGCAGTGGACGATTCCAGGCAAGCTCTGGAAACACCATATATTTT; CDR3: CASSGRFQASSGNTIYF
size: .; D: .; V: TRBV20-1; J: TRBJ1-2; DNA: TGCAGTGCCACAGATTACTATGGCTACACCTTC; CDR3: CSATDYYGYTF
size: .; D: TRBD1; V: TRBV6-1; J: TRBJ2-7; DNA: TGTGCCAGCAGTGTTCAGGACAGGGCCGCCTACTACGAGCAGTACTTC; CDR3: CASSVQDRAAYYEQYF
size: .; D: .; V: TRBV19; J: TRBJ2-7; DNA: TGTGCCAGTAGTATTAGGCGGAGCTACGAGCAGTACTTC; CDR3: CASSIRRSYEQYF
size: .; D: .; V: TRBV7-9; J: TRBJ1-2; DNA: TGTGCCAGCAGCTTAAGCGAAGGGGTAGGTCTCAACTATGGCTACACCTTC; CDR3: CASSLSEGVGLNYGYTF